There are many counts of the clone carrying this T cell receptor beta chain. Its antigen is still unknown. V lost 3 bases and J lost 1; bases outside the gene matches: 3. The length of the CDR3 is 17 residues. Germline V CDR1 and CDR2: KGHSH, LQKENI. The data are from a study of human T cells and chemical hapten exposure. Study details: Patch tests applied 0.01% DPC to the upper back and were scored after 6 days. Patients, chiefly female, had alopecia areata, totalis or universalis.

Time point of the sample: patch test 2, 6 weeks after DPC sensitization. Treatment in this sample: therapeutic diphenylcyclopropenone sensitization with weekly scalp DPC. Study-wide points: Patch test score rose with PT1 expanded TCRs, significant at 8, 16, 32, not 4.

Attachment of unique molecular identifiers to individual cDNA molecules was performed in the library. Each CDR3 protein gets one entry after TCRdb re-called the RACE reads with MiXCR. Here the sample spans some 45,000 distinct CDR3 sequences, about 8.9% being singletons. Sequences were derived from whole blood, sampled in connection with sensitization to the hapten diphenylcyclopropenone (DPC). The receptor comes from a woman in her thirties or forties with alopecia areata. Some clones in this sample may be carry-over from other donors' samples. The chain uses TRBV18 and TRBJ2-3; 14 bases align to TRBD2. The CDR3 DNA is TGTGCCAGCTCACCTGCGGGACTAGCGGGAGGCACAGATACGCAGTATTTT. Encoded protein: CASSPAGLAGGTDTQYF.